Below, 30 T cell receptor beta chains from the same sample are listed, as sequenced in a study of T cell changes during pregnancy in multiple sclerosis (dated by TCRdb to between 2017 and 2020). Receptors were amplified or captured by the immunoSEQ multiplex PCR assay. The source is immuneACCESS, and TCRdb retained only in-frame sequences with V and J called. Part of the clones is not carried over; for the studies checked, unresolved V genes explain less than half of this, and the remainder is unexplained. The sample table lists tens of thousands of clones, 75% to 95% of them with a count of one. Jointly, the top ten make up over 4.5% of the sample. The material was CD8+ T cells from peripheral blood mononuclear cells, obtained before pregnancy. The receptor source for this set is a female donor with multiple sclerosis, enrolled in a pregnancy study.

A word on this clone: Other DNA sequences of this sample code for an identical CDR3. The chain uses TRBV11-2 and TRBJ2-7, with D maybe TRBD2 (6 bases). Germline V gene data show CDR1 as SGHAT and CDR2 as FQNNGV. V gave up 1 base and J gave up 4 bases, with 11 bases separating them. The CDR3 runs 14 residues. The CDR3 DNA sequence: TGTGCCAGCAGCTTAGGGTCCGGAGGGTACGAGCAGTACTTC. Protein product: CASSLGSGGYEQYF. Looking up the rest from reference TRBV11-2 and TRBJ2-7 gives the full variable domain: EAGVAQSPRYKIIEKRQSVAFWCNPISGHATLYWYQQILGQGPKLLIQFQNNGVVDDSQLPKDRFSAERLKGVDSTLKIQPAKLEDSAVYLCASSLGSGGYEQYFGPGTRLTVT.

The CDR3 nucleotides read TGTGCCAGCAGACCTGACACCACAACTAATGAAAAACTGTTTTTT. Amino acid sequence: CASRPDTTTNEKLFF. The chain joins TRBV27 to TRBJ1-4, with D unresolved. The CDR3 has 15 amino acids. V lost 6 bases to trimming and J lost 0 bases, with 11 bases between them. Germline CDR1 MNHEY, CDR2 SMNVEV (reference sequence).

This rearrangement joins TRBV11-2 to TRBJ2-7; 14 nucleotides line up with TRBD2. This CDR3 comprises 17 residues. Per germline, CDR1 SGHAT and CDR2 FQNNGV. V trimming: 5 bases; J trimming: 4 bases; junction bases outside the gene matches: 10. Written as DNA, the CDR3 is TGTGCCAGCAGCCCCAGGGGGACTAGCGGGAGAGATTACGAGCAGTACTTC. Protein product: CASSPRGTSGRDYEQYF.

The chain recombines TRBV6-5 with TRBJ2-5, with no clear D. The V end lost 5 bases, the J end lost 4 bases, and 8 bases lay between the germline ends. The CDR3 runs to 12 residues. Germline lookup yields CDR1 MNHEY and CDR2 SVGAGI. CDR3 amino acids: CASSRSSETQYF. The CDR3 nucleotides read TGTGCCAGCAGTAGGAGCTCAGAGACCCAGTACTTC.

V is TRBV15 and J is TRBJ1-4; TRBD1 is a possible D gene (6 bases). This CDR3 spans 16 amino acids. V lost 9 bases to trimming and J lost 1 base, with 18 bases between them. Germline CDR1 reads LNHNV; CDR2 reads YYDKDF (reference sequence). The CDR3 reads CATGTGRIGTNEKLFF. Here the CDR3 DNA reads TGTGCCACAGGCACAGGGCGGATCGGAACTAATGAAAAACTGTTTTTT.

The V gene is TRBV27, the J gene TRBJ2-1, with TRBD1 matching over 8 bases. V lost 6 bases to trimming and J lost 8 bases; unmatched junction nucleotides: 12. The CDR3 runs 15 residues. CDR1 is MNHEY and CDR2 is SMNVEV in the germline V gene (reference sequence). CDR3 sequence (DNA): TGTGCCAGCAGGGATGACAGGGGATACTCGGATGAGCAGTTCTTC. This codes for CASRDDRGYSDEQFF.

Comments on this clone: At the DNA level, this CDR3 is encoded by other sequences in the same sample as well. The CDR3 is CASSVGLTGELFF. The CDR3, as DNA: TGTGCCAGCAGCGTAGGTCTGACCGGGGAGCTGTTTTTT. The chain joins TRBV9 to TRBJ2-2; D ambiguous. This CDR3 has 13 residues. Looked up from germline, CDR1 is SGDLS and CDR2 is YYNGEE. V dropped 0 bases and J dropped 5 bases, with 5 bases sitting between them.

The rearrangement joins TRBV10-1 to TRBJ2-7; the D gene is possibly TRBD1 (6 bases). The V end lost 2 bases, the J end lost 2 bases, and 13 bases lay between the germline ends. Germline V lookup: CDR1 WNHNN, CDR2 SYGVQD (reference sequence). The CDR3 contains 15 residues. CDR3 protein: CASSEGLGAAYEQYF. The CDR3 coding sequence is TGCGCCAGCAGTGAGGGATTGGGGGCCGCCTACGAGCAGTACTTC.

The J gene is TRBJ2-3, the V gene TRBV27; 8 positions match TRBD2. CDR1 is MNHEY, CDR2 SMNVEV, per germline (reference sequence). V lost 7 bases, J lost 6 bases, and 18 bases stayed unmatched. This CDR3 is built from 17 residues. CDR3 coding DNA: TGTGCCAGCATCCTGAGGTTGGGACTAGAGGGGCGGGATACGCAGTATTTT. It translates to CASILRLGLEGRDTQYF.

The V gene is TRBV30, the J gene TRBJ2-2; TRBD2 aligns across 9 bases. CDR3 length equals 13 residues. CDR1 is GTSNPN, CDR2 SVGIG, per germline (reference sequence). The J segment lost 6 bases and the V segment lost 4 bases, leaving 3 bases of the junction unmatched. CDR3 region: CAWTLAGPGELFF. The CDR3 DNA reads as TGTGCCTGGACCCTAGCGGGGCCCGGGGAGCTGTTTTTT.

The chain has TRBV2 and TRBJ1-1; D unclear. Germline lookup yields CDR1 SNHLY and CDR2 FYNNEI. The CDR3 totals 14 residues. V lost 3 bases, J lost 0 bases, and 8 bases lay in between. The CDR3 sequence: CASSDTYMNTEAFF. The CDR3 DNA sequence: TGTGCCAGCAGTGACACCTATATGAACACTGAAGCTTTCTTT.

The CDR3 loop is CASSQVAGSSYNEQFF. The DNA for the CDR3 is TGCGCCAGCAGCCAAGTAGCGGGGAGCTCCTACAATGAGCAGTTCTTC. The chain joins TRBV4-1 to TRBJ2-1, with 8 nucleotides matching TRBD2. J lost 0 bases, V lost 1 base, and 2 bases had no gene match. CDR3 length: 16 residues. Germline CDR1 and CDR2: MGHRA and YSYEKL.

This clone has only a few counts. CDR3 in DNA: TGTGCCAGCAGCAACCCCGACAGGGGAGAGGGTGGCTACACCTTC. Amino acids: CASSNPDRGEGGYTF. This chain links TRBV2 with TRBJ1-2, with 8 bases fitting TRBD1. Germline CDR1 is SNHLY and CDR2 is FYNNEI. The CDR3 spans 15 residues. The junction had 13 bases not matched to a gene; V was cut back by 6 bases and J by 7 bases. Supplemented by reference TRBV2 and TRBJ1-2, the full variable domain reads EPEVTQTPSHQVTQMGQEVILRCVPISNHLYFYWYRQILGQKVEFLVSFYNNEISEKSEIFDDQFSVERPDGSNFTLKIRSTKLEDSAMYFCASSNPDRGEGGYTFGSGTRLTVV.

The sample holds one count of this clone. V is TRBV6-1 and J is TRBJ2-1, with D perhaps TRBD1 (5 bases). The CDR3 is 13 amino acids. Germline CDR1 reads MNHNS; CDR2 reads SASEGT. The V end was cut by 3 bases, the J end by 6 bases, with 9 bases between. The CDR3 DNA follows: TGTGCCAGCAGTGATGGGGCGTCCAATGAGCAGTTCTTC. Protein sequence: CASSDGASNEQFF.

The V call is TRBV2, the J call TRBJ2-1; 7 bases fit TRBD1. The CDR3 spans 16 residues. From germline, CDR1 is SNHLY and CDR2 FYNNEI. The trim removed 5 bases at V and 1 base at J, leaving 8 bases unmatched. CDR3 nucleotides: TGTGCCAGCAGTAGTGACAGGGAATTTTCCTACAATGAGCAGTTCTTC. As protein: CASSSDREFSYNEQFF.

This clone has only one observation. The chain is built from TRBV5-6 and TRBJ2-7, with 8 bases that match TRBD1. V was clipped by 2 bases and J by 5 bases; unmatched bases: 6. Germline V gives CDR1 SGHDT, CDR2 YYEEEE. The CDR3 has 14 residues. CDR3 loop: CASSLSQGADEQYF. The CDR3 DNA reads TGTGCCAGCAGCTTAAGTCAGGGGGCCGACGAGCAGTACTTC.

The chain joins TRBV13 to TRBJ1-5, with D unresolved. This CDR3 spans 14 amino acids. V lost 3 bases and J 1 base, leaving 7 bases between the germline ends. From germline, CDR1 is PRHDT and CDR2 FYEKMQ (reference sequence). CDR3: CASSFGGSNQPQHF. In DNA, the CDR3 is TGTGCCAGCAGCTTCGGCGGAAGCAATCAGCCCCAGCATTTT.

The chain couples TRBV29-1 to TRBJ2-7; maybe TRBD2 (5 bases). Germline CDR1 SQVTM, CDR2 ANQGSEA. V was clipped by 5 bases and J by 6 bases, with 17 bases between them. The CDR3 totals 13 residues. The CDR3 DNA reads as TGCAGCGTTCGGGGTACCGGAGGCGGCGAGCAGTACTTC. Its protein product is CSVRGTGGGEQYF.

The genes are TRBV27 and TRBJ2-7, with 7 bases identical to TRBD1. Germline V gene lookup returns CDR1 MNHEY and CDR2 SMNVEV (reference sequence). V was clipped by 4 bases and J by 1 base; unmatched bases: 16. This CDR3 region has 18 residues. CDR3 nucleotides: TGTGCCAGCAGTTCGGGACAGCTAATTACTTCGCAGTCCTACGAGCAGTACTTC. This sequence encodes CASSSGQLITSQSYEQYF.

The rearrangement joins TRBV5-1 to TRBJ2-1; D may be TRBD1 (6 bases). The CDR3 spans 17 residues. Trimming took off 0 bases at V and 6 bases at J, with 19 bases between the two ends. The germline CDR1 and CDR2 sequences are SGHRS and YFSETQ. CDR3 sequence reads: CASSLGSGGVWGNEQFF. CDR3 DNA sequence: TGCGCCAGCAGCTTGGGGAGTGGGGGCGTTTGGGGCAATGAGCAGTTCTTC. Full variable domain (outside the CDR3, taken from reference TRBV5-1 and TRBJ2-1): KAGVTQTPRYLIKTRGQQVTLSCSPISGHRSVSWYQQTPGQGLQFLFEYFSETQRNKGNFPGRFSGRQFSNSRSEMNVSTLELGDSALYLCASSLGSGGVWGNEQFFGPGTRLTVL.

The chain employs TRBV2 and TRBJ1-1, with a possible D match to TRBD1 (6 bases). Germline V gene sequence: CDR1 SNHLY, CDR2 FYNNEI. This CDR3 comprises 13 residues. Trimming removed 3 bases at V and 5 bases at J, with 10 bases between. This CDR3 reads CASSDRGSTEAFF. The CDR3 DNA sequence: TGTGCCAGCAGTGACAGGGGAAGTACTGAAGCTTTCTTT.

The J gene is TRBJ1-2, the V gene TRBV27, with TRBD1 identical over 8 bases. Germline assignment: CDR1 MNHEY and CDR2 SMNVEV (reference sequence). J gave up 2 bases and V 0 bases, and 2 bases lay outside the gene matches. CDR3 length: 15 amino acids. The chain's CDR3 is CASSLSGQGNYGYTF. Written as DNA, the CDR3 is TGTGCCAGCAGTTTATCAGGACAGGGAAACTATGGCTACACCTTC.

The CDR3 bases are TGTGCCAGCAGTGAGGAGGTCCGGGAGCTGTTTTTT. Protein product: CASSEEVRELFF. The V call is TRBV2, the J call TRBJ2-2, with D tentatively TRBD2 (5 bases). Germline V gene lookup returns CDR1 SNHLY and CDR2 FYNNEI. V was clipped by 3 bases and J by 9 bases, with 8 bases between them. The CDR3 runs to 12 residues. Variable domain in full (rest from reference TRBV2 and TRBJ2-2): EPEVTQTPSHQVTQMGQEVILRCVPISNHLYFYWYRQILGQKVEFLVSFYNNEISEKSEIFDDQFSVERPDGSNFTLKIRSTKLEDSAMYFCASSEEVRELFFGEGSRLTVL.

The chain employs TRBV27 and TRBJ2-1; 8 positions agree with TRBD2. The junction had 10 bases not matched to a gene; V was cut back by 7 bases and J by 8 bases. The germline CDR1 and CDR2 sequences are MNHEY and SMNVEV (reference sequence). CDR3 length: 14 amino acids. The DNA of the CDR3 is TGTGCCAGCACCCCTCGGATCGGGGGGGATGAGCAGTTCTTC. It yields the protein CASTPRIGGDEQFF.

This clone showed up just once. This chain uses TRBV7-2 with TRBJ2-1, with 8 bases aligning to TRBD2. V lost 1 base, J lost 2 bases, and 7 bases stayed unmatched. This CDR3 comprises 17 residues. Germline assignment: CDR1 SGHTA and CDR2 FQGNSA. CDR3 protein: CASSLGGSGDPYNEQFF. The DNA of the CDR3 is TGTGCCAGCAGCTTAGGGGGTAGCGGGGACCCCTACAATGAGCAGTTCTTC.

CDR3 coding DNA: TGTGCCAGCAGCTTTCCAGGGGACGTGCGCTATGGCTACACCTTC. This sequence encodes CASSFPGDVRYGYTF. The rearrangement links TRBV4-2 to TRBJ1-2, with D perhaps TRBD1 (6 bases). Germline-derived CDR1 and CDR2 are LGHNA and YNFKEQ. V gave up 5 bases and J gave up 4 bases, with 17 bases separating them. The length of the CDR3 is 15 residues.

The chain joins TRBV28 to TRBJ2-7; no firm D call. This CDR3 is built from 11 residues. Between the trimmed V and J ends, which lost 6 bases and 1 base, there was a span of 4 bases. The germline V gene has CDR1 MDHEN and CDR2 SYDVKM. This CDR3 reads CASSTSYEQYF. The CDR3 coding sequence is TGTGCCAGCAGCACTTCCTACGAGCAGTACTTC.

This clone was seen a few times. The rearrangement uses TRBV11-2 and TRBJ1-3; TRBD1 matches 10 bases. CDR1 is SGHAT and CDR2 is FQNNGV in the germline V gene. This CDR3 has 15 amino acids. V lost 5 bases, J lost 3 bases, and 4 bases stayed unmatched. The CDR3: CASSPDRGHGNTIYF. CDR3 DNA sequence: TGTGCCAGCAGCCCTGACAGGGGGCATGGAAACACCATATATTTT.

The J gene is TRBJ2-1, the V gene TRBV4-2; 9 bases map to TRBD2. V was pared by 0 bases and J by 9 bases, with 6 bases of the junction left unmatched. This CDR3 is built from 15 residues. Per the germline V gene, CDR1 is LGHNA and CDR2 is YNFKEQ. Here the CDR3 reads CASSQDLAGALEQFF. CDR3 DNA sequence: TGTGCCAGCAGCCAAGACTTAGCGGGGGCCCTTGAGCAGTTCTTC.

This clone occurred once. This rearrangement joins TRBV6-1 to TRBJ1-2; D may be TRBD1 (5 bases). Germline values: CDR1 MNHNS, CDR2 SASEGT. The CDR3 runs to 17 residues. V was cut by 3 bases and J by 1 base, with 18 bases left in between. The CDR3 loop reads CASSDLPRQTINYGYTF. CDR3 sequence (DNA): TGTGCCAGCAGTGATCTACCTAGACAGACAATTAACTATGGCTACACCTTC.